The present entry profiles one TCR beta chain with its context. The data were produced by immunoSEQ multiplex PCR, yet TCRdb's version contains in-frame clones alone and is incomplete. The sample has approximately 85,000 clones, approximately 91% seen once. These data belong to a study of control samples from healthy donors and cancer patients. Per germline, CDR1 SGHTA and CDR2 FQGTGA. J lost 0 bases, V lost 6 bases, and 8 bases had no gene match. This CDR3 has 16 residues. Sequencing input: blood. The receptor was isolated from a woman aged 55-69 years in good health. The gene calls are TRBV7-3 and TRBJ2-1; 7 nucleotides line up with TRBD2. CDR3 nucleotide sequence: TGTGCCAGCAGTCTCACGCGGGAGAGCTCCTACAATGAGCAGTTCTTC. It encodes CASSLTRESSYNEQFF. Using reference TRBV7-3 and TRBJ2-1 for the parts outside the CDR3, the full variable domain is GAGVSQTPSNKVTEKGKYVELRCDPISGHTALYWYRQSLGQGPEFLIYFQGTGAADDSGLPNDRFFAVRPEGSVSTLKIQRTERGDSAVYLCASSLTRESSYNEQFFGPGTRLTVL.